A selection of T cell receptor beta chains follows, all from one sample in a study of shared clonotypes between healthy human individuals. Clones were read by immunoSEQ multiplex PCR, and TCRdb kept only the in-frame ones, dropping some. Among around 550,000 clones listed, 95% were seen once. What was sequenced was naive CD8+ T cells sorted from blood. These TCRs come from a woman aged 25-40 years in good health. The CDR3 runs from the conserved cysteine through the conserved F or W. D genes are given only for firm matches. Clone size is stated in some rows and not others, as once, few, many or a class when expanded.

cdr3_aa cdr3_nt d_call j_call v_call clone_size
CASSIGLAYEQYF TGTGCCAGTAGTATAGGGCTAGCCTACGAGCAGTACTTC . TRBJ2-7 TRBV19 .
CASRGYGYTF TGTGCCAGTAGGGGGTATGGCTACACCTTC . TRBJ1-2 TRBV19 .
CASSEGQIYGYTF TGTGCCAGCAGCGAGGGACAGATCTATGGCTACACCTTC TRBD1 TRBJ1-2 TRBV13 .
CASSEYPDGVYNEQFF TGTGCCAGCAGTGAATATCCCGATGGGGTCTACAATGAGCAGTTCTTC . TRBJ2-1 TRBV25-1 .
CASSLQGLWKGTGELFF TGTGCCAGCAGCCTACAGGGGCTTTGGAAAGGCACCGGGGAGCTGTTTTTT TRBD1 TRBJ2-2 TRBV7-2 .
CASSLSRDYSYEQYF TGTGCCAGCAGCCTGTCCCGGGACTACTCCTACGAGCAGTACTTC TRBD2 TRBJ2-7 TRBV6-6 .
CASSFALAGEGTGELFF TGTGCCAGCAGCTTCGCACTAGCGGGAGAGGGCACCGGGGAGCTGTTTTTT TRBD2 TRBJ2-2 TRBV13 .
CASRLGEYAEQYF TGTGCCAGCCGCCTAGGGGAGTATGCCGAGCAGTACTTC . TRBJ2-7 TRBV6-5 once
CASSLYRGSYEQYF TGTGCCAGCAGCTTATACAGGGGGTCCTACGAGCAGTACTTC TRBD1 TRBJ2-7 TRBV7-8 .
CASRGLVDEQYF TGTGCCAGCAGGGGACTAGTAGATGAGCAGTACTTC TRBD2 TRBJ2-7 TRBV6-6 once
CAWRGGTGGMNTEAFF TGTGCCTGGAGGGGAGGGACAGGAGGAATGAACACTGAAGCTTTCTTT TRBD1 TRBJ1-1 TRBV30 few
CASRIRDMNTEAFF TGTGCCAGTAGGATAAGAGATATGAACACTGAAGCTTTCTTT . TRBJ1-1 TRBV19 .
CASSLLQGTSYEQYF TGCGCCAGCAGCCTGCTACAGGGTACCTCCTACGAGCAGTACTTC . TRBJ2-7 TRBV4-1 .
CASSPLEGATNTEAFF TGTGCCAGCAGTCCTCTGGAGGGGGCAACGAACACTGAAGCTTTCTTT TRBD1 TRBJ1-1 TRBV28 .
CASSLGGRGTEAFF TGTGCCAGCAGTTTGGGGGGCCGAGGCACTGAAGCTTTCTTT . TRBJ1-1 TRBV27 once
CASSGGTSGGDTQYF TGCGCCAGCAGCGGCGGGACTAGCGGGGGGGATACGCAGTATTTT TRBD2 TRBJ2-3 TRBV5-1 once
CASSLSAGAYEQYF TGTGCCAGCAGCTTGTCTGCGGGAGCCTACGAGCAGTACTTC TRBD2 TRBJ2-7 TRBV5-6 once
CASSRGPSTEAFF TGTGCCAGCAGTAGAGGACCGAGCACTGAAGCTTTCTTT . TRBJ1-1 TRBV27 .
CASSYSGSRQTYEQYF TGTGCCAGCAGTTACTCGGGTAGCAGACAGACCTACGAGCAGTACTTC . TRBJ2-7 TRBV6-5 .
CASTSDSIGNQPQHF TGTGCCAGCACCTCGGACAGTATAGGCAATCAGCCCCAGCATTTT . TRBJ1-5 TRBV28 .
CASSQETASAQPQHF TGTGCCAGCAGCCAAGAAACAGCTTCGGCTCAGCCCCAGCATTTT . TRBJ1-5 TRBV4-2 few
CASSPTTGGDGYTF TGCGCCAGCAGCCCAACTACAGGGGGCGACGGCTACACCTTC TRBD1 TRBJ1-2 TRBV4-1 .
CASGGIIEKLFF TGTGCCAGCGGCGGAATAATTGAAAAACTGTTTTTT . TRBJ1-4 TRBV6-5 .
CASSTWGLGAEAFF TGTGCCAGCAGTACATGGGGTTTGGGCGCTGAAGCTTTCTTT . TRBJ1-1 TRBV27 .
CSVSGSLEWTTEAFF TGCAGCGTTTCAGGCTCCCTCGAGTGGACCACTGAAGCTTTCTTT . TRBJ1-1 TRBV29-1 .
CASSVGNSYEQYF TGTGCCAGCAGCGTAGGGAACAGCTACGAGCAGTACTTC . TRBJ2-7 TRBV9 few
CSGGQGKNIQYF TGCAGCGGGGGACAGGGAAAAAACATTCAGTACTTC TRBD1 TRBJ2-4 TRBV29-1 once
CASSPGQTTGELFF TGTGCCAGCAGCCCTGGACAGACTACCGGGGAGCTGTTTTTT . TRBJ2-2 TRBV5-5 once
CASSSLGATNEKLFF TGTGCCAGCAGTTCCCTGGGAGCAACTAATGAAAAACTGTTTTTT . TRBJ1-4 TRBV28 .
CSVGRDGEQYF TGCAGCGTTGGCAGGGACGGTGAGCAGTACTTC . TRBJ2-7 TRBV29-1 .
CASSPKTASGRADWEQYF TGTGCCAGCAGCCCCAAAACCGCTAGCGGGAGGGCCGATTGGGAGCAGTACTTC . TRBJ2-7 TRBV21-1 .
CASSDYNEQFF TGTGCCAGCAGTGACTACAATGAGCAGTTCTTC . TRBJ2-1 TRBV2 .
CASSVDRDRGSYEQYF TGTGCCAGCAGTGTTGACCGGGACAGGGGTTCCTACGAGCAGTACTTC TRBD1 TRBJ2-7 TRBV6-1 .
CSDGWPYEQYF TGCAGTGATGGGTGGCCCTACGAGCAGTACTTC . TRBJ2-7 TRBV20-1 .
CASSSGTSGVDTQYF TGTGCCAGCAGCTCAGGGACTAGCGGGGTAGATACGCAGTATTTT TRBD2 TRBJ2-3 TRBV27 .
CASSSGQGVGEQYF TGTGCCAGCAGCTCGGGACAGGGGGTGGGCGAGCAGTACTTC TRBD1 TRBJ2-7 TRBV7-9 few
CASSSRASPYEQYF TGTGCCAGCAGCTCGCGGGCCTCCCCCTACGAGCAGTACTTC . TRBJ2-7 TRBV7-9 .
CASTTGNEQYF TGTGCCAGTACCACCGGGAACGAGCAGTACTTC . TRBJ2-7 TRBV19 once
CAIWGGPLIEQYF TGTGCCATCTGGGGGGGCCCCCTTATCGAGCAGTACTTC . TRBJ2-7 TRBV10-3 .
CASIRTGEYEQYF TGTGCCAGCATAAGGACAGGGGAATACGAGCAGTACTTC TRBD1 TRBJ2-7 TRBV28 .